This TCR beta chain was documented in a study of CD8 T cells in ankylosing spondylitis. Regarding the study as a whole: In reactive arthritis synovial fluid and blood, some motif variants had been reported before. Characteristic, it appeared, of ankylosing spondylitis blood was a TCR beta motif of roughly 8 highly homologous variants.

The CDR3 is 17 residues long. From germline, CDR1 is DFQATT and CDR2 SNEGSKA (reference sequence). V gave up 0 bases and J gave up 8 bases; unmatched junction bases: 14. With regard to this clonotype: As yet, its antigen is unknown.

Quantitative 5'-RACE with molecular barcodes generated TCR beta libraries. Each CDR3 protein is one row after TCRdb ran MiXCR on the 5' RACE reads. The sample shows about 440,000 distinct CDR3 sequences, 15% to 20% of them seen only once. The TCR sequence derives from a male donor with ankylosing spondylitis. This chain joins TRBV20-1 and TRBJ2-1; 9 nucleotides agree with TRBD2. The sequencing sample was made of blood, either unsorted or a sorted T cell fraction (not recorded which). CDR3 bases: TGCAGTGCTAGAGATTCCGGGACTAGCAGGGTGGACCATGAGCAGTTCTTC. Encoded protein: CSARDSGTSRVDHEQFF.